The 14 T cell receptor beta chains below all came from one sample that was sequenced in a study of T cell repertoires in cytomegalovirus infection. These TCRs are of unknown antigen specificity. TCRdb ran MiXCR on the reads and lists one entry per CDR3 protein. The table lists under 90,000 distinct CDR3 sequences, about 23% of them singletons. Sequences were obtained from PBMCs, sequenced either directly or after in vitro stimulation (not recorded which). The receptors stem from a human donor in good health (CMV status not recorded). Some clones in this sample may be carry-over from other donors' samples.

The J gene is TRBJ1-2, the V gene TRBV6-6; a weak D match, TRBD1 (6 bases). The CDR3 has 15 residues. V shed 5 bases and J shed 5 bases, with 18 bases lying between them. Germline loops: CDR1 MNHNY, CDR2 SVGAGI (reference sequence). The chain's CDR3 is CASSEIGGAGYGYTF. DNA of the CDR3: TGTGCCAGCAGTGAGATCGGGGGCGCAGGGTATGGCTACACCTTC.

The sample holds many counts of this clonotype. The rearrangement joins TRBV7-2 to TRBJ2-5; 9 positions agree with TRBD1. The CDR3 sequence is 15 residues long. Per the germline V gene, CDR1 is SGHTA and CDR2 is FQGNSA. V lost 5 bases and J lost 5; bases outside the gene matches: 9. The CDR3 spells CASSEQGQGEETQYF. CDR3 sequence (DNA): TGTGCCAGCAGCGAACAGGGACAGGGAGAGGAGACCCAGTACTTC.

The rearrangement uses TRBV7-2 and TRBJ1-4; D not resolved. V was trimmed by 1 base and J by 3 bases, leaving 6 bases between them. The germline CDR1 and CDR2 sequences are SGHTA and FQGNSA. CDR3 length: 14 residues. The CDR3: CASSLGPANEKLFF. For the CDR3, the DNA is TGTGCCAGCAGCTTAGGGCCGGCTAATGAAAAACTGTTTTTT.

This clonotype was observed a few times. Here the CDR3 DNA reads TGTGCTAGTGGTTTGGTTACGGGGCCCCACTATAGCGGGAGGTCCTACAATGAGCAGTTCTTC. Its protein is CASGLVTGPHYSGRSYNEQFF. The chain combines TRBV12-5 with TRBJ2-1; 10 bases align to TRBD2. The ends lost 0 bases at V and 1 base at J; junction bases unmatched: 15. This CDR3 comprises 21 residues. Germline loops: CDR1 LGHNT, CDR2 FRNRAP.

V is TRBV7-2 and J is TRBJ2-3; D is unresolved. Trimming took 1 base from V and 2 from J, leaving 10 bases between them. The germline gives CDR1 SGHTA, CDR2 FQGNSA. The CDR3 loop spans 15 amino acids. The CDR3 loop reads CASSLEGQTTDTQYF. The DNA for the CDR3 is TGTGCCAGCAGCTTAGAGGGCCAGACCACAGATACGCAGTATTTT.

This clonotype turned up a few times. V and J are TRBV7-8 and TRBJ1-2; 8 bases fit TRBD1. After removal of 4 bases from V and 10 bases from J, the junction contained 8 bases not matched to a gene. The germline V gene encodes CDR1 SGHVS and CDR2 FQNEAQ. This CDR3 is built from 13 residues. DNA for the CDR3: TGTGCCAGCAGCTCCGACAGGGGTCTGGACTACACCTTC. Translation gives CASSSDRGLDYTF.

This clonotype was observed a few times. The chain carries TRBV18 and TRBJ1-1; the D is unclear. Trimming removed 2 bases at V and 0 bases at J, with 4 bases between. The CDR3 covers 13 residues. The germline V gene encodes CDR1 KGHSH and CDR2 LQKENI. CDR3 in DNA: TGTGCCAGCTCACCATCCCTGAACACTGAAGCTTTCTTT. Translated: CASSPSLNTEAFF.

This chain links TRBV5-4 with TRBJ2-3; no firm D call. The germline V gene encodes CDR1 SGHNT and CDR2 YYREEE (reference sequence). The CDR3 covers 16 residues. V gave up 4 bases and J gave up 0 bases, with 15 bases separating them. CDR3 coding DNA: TGTGCCAGCAGCCGGCCTCGAGCCGGGAGCACAGATACGCAGTATTTT. Translation: CASSRPRAGSTDTQYF.

This clonotype was counted many times. The chain combines TRBV6-2 or TRBV6-3 with TRBJ2-1; TRBD2 matches 9 bases. The J segment lost 0 bases and the V segment lost 0 bases, leaving 3 bases of the junction unmatched. The germline gives CDR1 MNHEY, CDR2 SVGEGT. This CDR3 is built from 17 residues. The CDR3 sequence is CASSYSSGRPSYNEQFF. CDR3 in DNA: TGTGCCAGCAGTTACTCCAGCGGGAGGCCCTCCTACAATGAGCAGTTCTTC.

The chain uses TRBV28 and TRBJ2-7; D perhaps matches TRBD2 (6 bases). Germline V gene lookup returns CDR1 MDHEN and CDR2 SYDVKM. The germline V and J ends were trimmed by 6 bases and 0 bases, with 21 bases remaining between them. CDR3 length: 17 residues. The DNA of the CDR3 is TGTGCCAGCAGCTCCCCTGGGGGGTCCGACAGCTCCTACGAGCAGTACGTC. Encoded protein: CASSSPGGSDSSYEQYV.

This clonotype was recorded at least ten times. The genes are TRBV7-2 and TRBJ1-1; D gene ambiguous. V was cut by 5 bases and J by 2 bases, with 12 bases left in between. This CDR3 has 14 amino acids. Looked up from germline, CDR1 is SGHTA and CDR2 is FQGNSA. CDR3 coding DNA: TGTGCCAGCAGCCCTAACACGGCAAACACTGAAGCTTTCTTT. This translates into CASSPNTANTEAFF.

This chain uses TRBV5-6 with TRBJ2-7, with 11 bases matching TRBD2. The CDR3 sequence is 15 residues long. V gave up 4 bases and J gave up 5 bases; unmatched junction bases: 8. The germline gives CDR1 SGHDT, CDR2 YYEEEE. The CDR3 DNA follows: TGTGCCAGCAGCGCTACTAGCGGGAGCATCCACGAGCAGTACGTC. Encoded protein: CASSATSGSIHEQYV.

The chain has TRBV5-4 and TRBJ2-3; D may be TRBD2 (6 bases). CDR1 is SGHNT, CDR2 YYREEE, per germline (reference sequence). CDR3 length: 15 amino acids. The V end lost 3 bases, the J end lost 2 bases, and 13 bases lay between the germline ends. CDR3 sequence (DNA): TGTGCCAGCAGCTATGGGACTGACCTCACAGATACGCAGTATTTT. Protein: CASSYGTDLTDTQYF. The whole variable domain, filled in from reference TRBV5-4 and TRBJ2-3, reads ETGVTQSPTHLIKTRGQQVTLRCSSQSGHNTVSWYQQALGQGPQFIFQYYREEENGRGNFPPRFSGLQFPNYSSELNVNALELDDSALYLCASSYGTDLTDTQYFGPGTRLTVL.

This clonotype is classed as medium-sized. V and J are TRBV7-9 and TRBJ1-1; 7 nucleotides match TRBD1. The CDR3 sequence is 18 residues long. CDR1 and CDR2 (germline): SEHNR, FQNEAQ (reference sequence). V lost 4 bases and J lost 5; bases outside the gene matches: 19. The CDR3 DNA follows: TGTGCCAGCAGCTCCCCTAACAGGGGCCCTTTTGGTGATACTGAAGCTTTCTTT. It translates to CASSSPNRGPFGDTEAFF.